This T cell receptor beta chain was sequenced in a study of blood T cell repertoires in COVID-19. Study-level background: Italy, Spain and the United States were the sources of the convalescent and acute COVID-19 samples.

In the authors' methods: Quantification of nucleated cells was approximated via reference gene primer amplification. The method was immunoSEQ multiplex PCR; TCRdb's version includes in-frame clones alone and lacks a portion of them. V and J calls and clone size come straight from that table; D and trimming were deduced from the DNA. The profile shows approximately 260,000 clones, over 75% of them singletons. V was shortened by 3 bases and J by 10 bases, with 16 bases between the two germline ends. This CDR3 region has 15 residues. Per the germline V gene, CDR1 is LNHDA and CDR2 is SQIVND (reference sequence).

The sequence was collected from a woman in her sixties or seventies with acute or convalescent COVID-19. This sequence joins TRBV19 and TRBJ1-6; no firm D call. The sequenced sample consisted of peripheral blood. Written as DNA, the CDR3 is TGTGCCAGTAGTATGGGTCCGGGGTCGGGCTCACCCCTCCACTTT. Amino acid sequence: CASSMGPGSGSPLHF. Together with reference TRBV19 and TRBJ1-6, the CDR3 gives the full variable domain: DGGITQSPKYLFRKEGQNVTLSCEQNLNHDAMYWYRQDPGQGLRLIYYSQIVNDFQKGDIAEGYSVSREKKESFPLTVTSAQKNPTAFYLCASSMGPGSGSPLHFGNGTRLTVT.